This T cell receptor beta chain was profiled in a study of T cells in tuberculosis. Trimming pared 5 bases from V and 6 bases from J, leaving 20 bases between. This CDR3 spans 16 amino acids. Germline V gene lookup returns CDR1 SGHVS and CDR2 FQNEAQ. After thawing and overnight rest, PBMC were stained with GMM-loaded CD1B tetramer, viability dye and anti-CD3 for sorting. The CD1B tetramers carried C32 glucose monomycolate purified from Rhodococcus equi. From each donor, some 100,000 tetramer-negative cells were sorted. The method was immunoSEQ multiplex PCR; TCRdb's version includes in-frame clones alone and lacks a portion of them. The sample yields 50,000 to 65,000 clones, around 90% seen once.

The source of this sequence is an adult woman with latent tuberculosis. The rearrangement links TRBV7-8 to TRBJ2-1; D perhaps matches TRBD2 (6 bases). Specimen: CD1b-GMM tetramer-negative cells sorted from PBMCs. The CDR3 coding sequence is TGTGCCAGCAGCCACGGACTATTAAGGAAGCTCAATGAGCAGTTCTTC. It specifies CASSHGLLRKLNEQFF.